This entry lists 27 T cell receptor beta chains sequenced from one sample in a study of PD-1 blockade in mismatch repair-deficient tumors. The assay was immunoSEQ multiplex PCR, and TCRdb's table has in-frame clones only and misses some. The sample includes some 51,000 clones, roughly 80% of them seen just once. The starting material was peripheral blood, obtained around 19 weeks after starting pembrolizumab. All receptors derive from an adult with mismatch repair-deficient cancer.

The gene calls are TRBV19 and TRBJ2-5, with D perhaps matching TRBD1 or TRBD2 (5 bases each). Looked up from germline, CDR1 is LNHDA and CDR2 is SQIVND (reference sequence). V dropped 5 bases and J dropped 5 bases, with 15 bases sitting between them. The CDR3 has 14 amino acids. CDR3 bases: TGTGCCAGTAGTTCCGGTAGAGGGGCGGAGACCCAGTACTTC. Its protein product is CASSSGRGAETQYF.

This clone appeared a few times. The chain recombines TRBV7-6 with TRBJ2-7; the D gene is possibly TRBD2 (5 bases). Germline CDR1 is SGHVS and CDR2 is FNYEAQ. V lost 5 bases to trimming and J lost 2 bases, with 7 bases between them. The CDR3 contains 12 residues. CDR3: CASSPGTYEQYF. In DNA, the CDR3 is TGTGCCAGCAGCCCGGGAACCTACGAGCAGTACTTC.

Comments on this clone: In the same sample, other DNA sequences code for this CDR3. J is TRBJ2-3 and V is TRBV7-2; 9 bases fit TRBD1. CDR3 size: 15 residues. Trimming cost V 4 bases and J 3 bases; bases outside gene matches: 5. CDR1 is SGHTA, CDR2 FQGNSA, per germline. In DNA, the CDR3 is TGTGCCAGCAGCTCCCGACAGGGGGGGACAGATACGCAGTATTTT. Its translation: CASSSRQGGTDTQYF.

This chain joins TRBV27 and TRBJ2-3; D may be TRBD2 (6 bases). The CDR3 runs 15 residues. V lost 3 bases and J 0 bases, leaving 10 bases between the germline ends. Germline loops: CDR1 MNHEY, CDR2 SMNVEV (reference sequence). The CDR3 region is CASSFAGSSTDTQYF. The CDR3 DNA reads TGTGCCAGCAGTTTCGCCGGGAGTAGCACAGATACGCAGTATTTT.

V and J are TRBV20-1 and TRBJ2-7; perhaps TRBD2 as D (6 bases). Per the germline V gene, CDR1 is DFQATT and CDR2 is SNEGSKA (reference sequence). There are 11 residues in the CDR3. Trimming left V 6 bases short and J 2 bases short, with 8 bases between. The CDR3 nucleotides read TGCAGTGCGGGACTGCCCTACGAGCAGTACTTC. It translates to CSAGLPYEQYF.

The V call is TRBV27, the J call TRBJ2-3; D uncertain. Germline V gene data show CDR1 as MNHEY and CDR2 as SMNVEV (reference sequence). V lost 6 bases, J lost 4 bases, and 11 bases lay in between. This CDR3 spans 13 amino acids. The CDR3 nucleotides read TGTGCCAGCAGAACCCAAGGGTCAGATACGCAGTATTTT. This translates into CASRTQGSDTQYF.

The CDR3 region has the DNA TGTGCCAGCCGCGTGAACACTGAAGCTTTCTTT. The encoded protein is CASRVNTEAFF. The chain recombines TRBV28 with TRBJ1-1; unclear D gene. This CDR3 is built from 11 residues. CDR1 MDHEN and CDR2 SYDVKM come from the germline V gene. The V gene lost 8 bases and the J gene lost 0 bases, with 4 bases spanning the gap.

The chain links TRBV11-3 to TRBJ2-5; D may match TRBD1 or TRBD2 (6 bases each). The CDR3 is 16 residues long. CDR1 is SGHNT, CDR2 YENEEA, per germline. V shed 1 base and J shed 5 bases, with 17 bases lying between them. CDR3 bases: TGTGCCAGCAGCTTAGTAGTTTCCGGGGGCCTTGAGACCCAGTACTTC. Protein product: CASSLVVSGGLETQYF.

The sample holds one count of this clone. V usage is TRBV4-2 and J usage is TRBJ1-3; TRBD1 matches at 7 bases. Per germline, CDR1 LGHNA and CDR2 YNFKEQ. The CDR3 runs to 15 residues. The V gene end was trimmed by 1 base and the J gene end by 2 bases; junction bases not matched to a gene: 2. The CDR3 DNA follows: TGTGCCAGCAGCCAAGTAACAGGGGCTGGAAACACCATATATTTT. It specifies CASSQVTGAGNTIYF.

CDR3 DNA sequence: TGTGCCAGCAGCCGCCGGGGGGCGTTTGGCACAGATACGCAGTATTTT. Its translation: CASSRRGAFGTDTQYF. V is TRBV9 and J is TRBJ2-3; possibly TRBD2 for D (7 bases). Germline CDR1 SGDLS, CDR2 YYNGEE. Trimming took 4 bases from V and 1 from J, leaving 16 bases between them. The CDR3 consists of 16 residues.

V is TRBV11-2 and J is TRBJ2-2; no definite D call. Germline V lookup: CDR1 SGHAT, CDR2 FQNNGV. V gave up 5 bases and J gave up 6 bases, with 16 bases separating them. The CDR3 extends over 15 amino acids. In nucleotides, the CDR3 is TGTGCCAGCAGCAAGAGCGTTACGCTGGCCGGGGAGCTGTTTTTT. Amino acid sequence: CASSKSVTLAGELFF.

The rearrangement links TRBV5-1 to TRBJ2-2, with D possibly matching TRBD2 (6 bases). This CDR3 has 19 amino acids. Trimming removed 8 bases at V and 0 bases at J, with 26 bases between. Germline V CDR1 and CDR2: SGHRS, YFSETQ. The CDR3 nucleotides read TGCGCCAGTCAAAGACGTGGGGGGAAAACAAACGCGAACACCGGGGAGCTGTTTTTT. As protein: CASQRRGGKTNANTGELFF.

As DNA, the CDR3 is TGTGCCAGCAGTAGGCCAAACAATGAGCAGTTCTTC. Translation: CASSRPNNEQFF. The chain joins TRBV2 to TRBJ2-1; unclear D gene. Germline CDR1 SNHLY, CDR2 FYNNEI. V was trimmed by 5 bases and J by 5 bases, leaving 7 bases between them. This CDR3 spans 12 amino acids.

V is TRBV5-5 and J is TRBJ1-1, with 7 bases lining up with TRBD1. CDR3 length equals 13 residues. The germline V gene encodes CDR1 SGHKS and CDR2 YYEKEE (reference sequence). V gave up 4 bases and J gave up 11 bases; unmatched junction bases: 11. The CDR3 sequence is CASSAILGGDAFF. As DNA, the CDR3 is TGTGCCAGCAGCGCGATTCTAGGGGGCGATGCTTTCTTT.

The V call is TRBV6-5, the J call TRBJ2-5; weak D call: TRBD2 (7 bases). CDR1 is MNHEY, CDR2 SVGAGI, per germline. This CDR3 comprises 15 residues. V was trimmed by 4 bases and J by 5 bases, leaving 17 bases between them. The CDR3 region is CASSSNRGAMETQYF. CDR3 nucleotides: TGTGCCAGCAGTTCAAACCGGGGGGCGATGGAGACCCAGTACTTC.

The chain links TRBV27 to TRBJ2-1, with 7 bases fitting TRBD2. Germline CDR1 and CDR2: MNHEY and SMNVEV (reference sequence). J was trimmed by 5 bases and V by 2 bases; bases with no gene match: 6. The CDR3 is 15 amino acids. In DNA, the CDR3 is TGTGCCAGCAGTTTACTTGGCGGGAGTAACAATGAGCAGTTCTTC. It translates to CASSLLGGSNNEQFF.

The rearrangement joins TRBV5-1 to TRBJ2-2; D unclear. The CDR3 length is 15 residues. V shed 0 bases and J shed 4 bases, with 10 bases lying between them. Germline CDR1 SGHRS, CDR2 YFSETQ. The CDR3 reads CASSLGSSTTGELFF. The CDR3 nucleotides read TGCGCCAGCAGCTTGGGGTCGAGTACCACCGGGGAGCTGTTTTTT.

The CDR3 coding sequence is TGTGCCAGCAGTTTGGACAGTGAAAAACTGTTTTTT. Residues: CASSLDSEKLFF. The J gene is TRBJ1-4, the V gene TRBV27, with a weak D call TRBD1 (6 bases). Germline CDR1 is MNHEY and CDR2 is SMNVEV (reference sequence). This CDR3 is built from 12 residues. Trimming cost V 3 bases and J 7 bases, with 6 bases left between them.

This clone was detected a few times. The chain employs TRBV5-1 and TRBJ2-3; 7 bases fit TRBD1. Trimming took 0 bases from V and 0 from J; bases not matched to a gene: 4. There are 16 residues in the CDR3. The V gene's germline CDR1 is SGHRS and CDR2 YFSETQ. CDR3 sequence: CASSLEGATSTDTQYF. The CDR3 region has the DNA TGCGCCAGCAGCTTGGAGGGGGCTACTAGCACAGATACGCAGTATTTT.

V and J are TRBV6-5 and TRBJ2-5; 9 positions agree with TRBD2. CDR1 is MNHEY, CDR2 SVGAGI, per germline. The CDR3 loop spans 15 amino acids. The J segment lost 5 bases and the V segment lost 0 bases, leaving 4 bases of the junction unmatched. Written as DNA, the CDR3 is TGTGCCAGCAGTTACTCGGCGGGAGGGACCGAGACCCAGTACTTC. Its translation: CASSYSAGGTETQYF.

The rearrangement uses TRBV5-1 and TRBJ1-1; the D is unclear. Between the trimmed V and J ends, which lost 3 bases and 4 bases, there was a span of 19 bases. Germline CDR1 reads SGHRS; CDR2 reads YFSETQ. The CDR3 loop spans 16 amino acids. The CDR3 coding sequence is TGCGCCAGCAGCTCTTACGGACTTAACCCTCCCACTGAAGCTTTCTTT. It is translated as CASSSYGLNPPTEAFF.

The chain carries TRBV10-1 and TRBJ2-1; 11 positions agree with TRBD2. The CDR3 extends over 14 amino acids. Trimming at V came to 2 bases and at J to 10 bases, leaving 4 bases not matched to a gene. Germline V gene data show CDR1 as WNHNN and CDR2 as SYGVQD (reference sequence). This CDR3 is CASSEGRLAGEQFF. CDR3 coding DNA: TGCGCCAGCAGTGAGGGTAGACTAGCGGGGGAGCAGTTCTTC.

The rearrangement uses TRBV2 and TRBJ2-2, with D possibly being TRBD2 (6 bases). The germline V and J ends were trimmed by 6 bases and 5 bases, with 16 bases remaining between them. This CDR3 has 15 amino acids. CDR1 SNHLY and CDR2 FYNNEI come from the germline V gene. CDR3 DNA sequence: TGTGCCAGCAGCGCCGGGGGAAGAGGGACCGGGGAGCTGTTTTTT. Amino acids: CASSAGGRGTGELFF. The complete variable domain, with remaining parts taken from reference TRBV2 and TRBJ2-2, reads EPEVTQTPSHQVTQMGQEVILRCVPISNHLYFYWYRQILGQKVEFLVSFYNNEISEKSEIFDDQFSVERPDGSNFTLKIRSTKLEDSAMYFCASSAGGRGTGELFFGEGSRLTVL.

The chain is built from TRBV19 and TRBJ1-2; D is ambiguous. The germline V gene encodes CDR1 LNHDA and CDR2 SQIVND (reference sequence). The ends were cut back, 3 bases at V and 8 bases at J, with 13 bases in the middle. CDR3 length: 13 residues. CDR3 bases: TGTGCCAGTAGTATTGGAAGGGTACGAGGCTACACCTTC. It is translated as CASSIGRVRGYTF.

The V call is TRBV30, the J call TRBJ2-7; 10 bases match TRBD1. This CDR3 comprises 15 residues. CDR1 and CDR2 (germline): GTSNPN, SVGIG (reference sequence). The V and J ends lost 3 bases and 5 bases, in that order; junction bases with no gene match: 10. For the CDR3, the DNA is TGTGCCTGGAGCATCAAACCGGGACAGGGGAACGAGCAGTACTTC. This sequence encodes CAWSIKPGQGNEQYF. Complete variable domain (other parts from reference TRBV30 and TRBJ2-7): SQTIHQWPATLVQPVGSPLSLECTVEGTSNPNLYWYRQAAGRGLQLLFYSVGIGQISSEVPQNLSASRPQDRQFILSSKKLLLSDSGFYLCAWSIKPGQGNEQYFGPGTRLTVT.

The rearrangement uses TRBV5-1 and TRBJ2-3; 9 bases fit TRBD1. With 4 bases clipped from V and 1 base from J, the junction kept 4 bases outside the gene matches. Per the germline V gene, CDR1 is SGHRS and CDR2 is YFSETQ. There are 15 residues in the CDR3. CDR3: CASSQTGGGTDTQYF. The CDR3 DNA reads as TGCGCCAGCAGCCAGACAGGGGGTGGCACAGATACGCAGTATTTT.

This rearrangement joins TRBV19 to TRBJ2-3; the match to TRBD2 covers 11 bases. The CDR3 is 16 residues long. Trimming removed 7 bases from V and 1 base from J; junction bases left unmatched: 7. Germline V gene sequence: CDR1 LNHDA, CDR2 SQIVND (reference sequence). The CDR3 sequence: CASKLAGVTGTDTQYF. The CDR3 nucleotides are TGTGCCAGTAAACTAGCGGGAGTTACGGGCACAGATACGCAGTATTTT. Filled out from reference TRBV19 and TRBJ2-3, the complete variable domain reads DGGITQSPKYLFRKEGQNVTLSCEQNLNHDAMYWYRQDPGQGLRLIYYSQIVNDFQKGDIAEGYSVSREKKESFPLTVTSAQKNPTAFYLCASKLAGVTGTDTQYFGPGTRLTVL.